This T cell receptor beta chain derives from a study of cytomegalovirus exposure and HLA in healthy donors. As for the study in general: T cells numbering around 190 million yielded approximately 120 million unique TCR beta sequences in an earlier analysis.

Germline loops: CDR1 LGHNA, CDR2 YNFKEQ. The CDR3 totals 17 residues. V lost 1 base to trimming and J lost 6 bases, with 18 bases between them. Primers for the PCR totalled 60 Vbeta and 13 Jbeta. This table comes from immunoSEQ multiplex PCR, and its TCRdb copy is limited to in-frame clones, with some not included. The data hold 150,000 to 200,000 clones, with about four fifths observed a single time. The material sequenced was PBMCs. The chain links TRBV4-2 to TRBJ2-2; D possibly corresponds to TRBD2 (7 bases). This receptor was obtained from a woman aged 18-30 years in good health and CMV-seropositive. The CDR3 region is CASSQGEGELHSGELFF. CDR3 sequence (DNA): TGTGCCAGCAGCCAAGGGGAGGGGGAGTTGCACTCCGGGGAGCTGTTTTTT.